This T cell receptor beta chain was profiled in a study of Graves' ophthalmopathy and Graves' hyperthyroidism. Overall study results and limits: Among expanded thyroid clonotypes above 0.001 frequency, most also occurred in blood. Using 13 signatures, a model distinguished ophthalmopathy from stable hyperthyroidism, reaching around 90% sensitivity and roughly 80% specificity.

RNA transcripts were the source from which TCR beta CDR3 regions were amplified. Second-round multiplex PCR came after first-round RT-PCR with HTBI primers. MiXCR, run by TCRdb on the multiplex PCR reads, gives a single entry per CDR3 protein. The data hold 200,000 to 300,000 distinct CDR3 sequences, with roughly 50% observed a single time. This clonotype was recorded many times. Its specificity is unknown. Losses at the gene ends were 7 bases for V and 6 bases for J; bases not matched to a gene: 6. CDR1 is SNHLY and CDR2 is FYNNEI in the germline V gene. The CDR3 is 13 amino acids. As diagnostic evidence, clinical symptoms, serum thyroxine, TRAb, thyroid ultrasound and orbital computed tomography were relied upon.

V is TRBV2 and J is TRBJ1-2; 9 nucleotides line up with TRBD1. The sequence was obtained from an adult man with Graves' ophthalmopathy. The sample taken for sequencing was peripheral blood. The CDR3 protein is CASTGQGGDGYTF. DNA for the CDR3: TGTGCCAGCACGGGACAGGGAGGAGATGGCTACACCTTC.